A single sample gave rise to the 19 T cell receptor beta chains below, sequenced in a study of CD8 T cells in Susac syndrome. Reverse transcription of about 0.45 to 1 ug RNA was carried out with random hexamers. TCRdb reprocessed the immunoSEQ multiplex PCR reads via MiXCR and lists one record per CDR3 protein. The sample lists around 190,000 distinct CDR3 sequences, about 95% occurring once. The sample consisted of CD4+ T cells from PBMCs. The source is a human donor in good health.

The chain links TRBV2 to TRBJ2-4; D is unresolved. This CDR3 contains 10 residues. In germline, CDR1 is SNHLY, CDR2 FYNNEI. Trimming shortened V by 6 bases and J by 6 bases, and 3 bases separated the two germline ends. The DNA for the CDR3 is TGTGCCAGCAGGACAAACATTCAGTACTTC. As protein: CASRTNIQYF.

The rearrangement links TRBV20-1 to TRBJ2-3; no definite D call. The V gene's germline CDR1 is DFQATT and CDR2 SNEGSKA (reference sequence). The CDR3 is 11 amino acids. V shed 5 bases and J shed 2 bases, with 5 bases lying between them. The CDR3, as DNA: TGCAGTGCTTCCCCCACAGATACGCAGTATTTT. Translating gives CSASPTDTQYF.

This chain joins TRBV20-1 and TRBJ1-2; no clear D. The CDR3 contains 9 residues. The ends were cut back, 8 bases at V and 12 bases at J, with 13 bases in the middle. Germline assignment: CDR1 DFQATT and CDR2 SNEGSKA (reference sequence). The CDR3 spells CSPSVAHTF. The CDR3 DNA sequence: TGCAGTCCATCGGTGGCCCACACCTTC.

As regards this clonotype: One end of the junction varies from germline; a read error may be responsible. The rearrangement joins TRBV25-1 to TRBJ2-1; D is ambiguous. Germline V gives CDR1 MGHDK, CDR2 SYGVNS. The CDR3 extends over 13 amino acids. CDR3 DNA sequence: TGTGCCAGCAGTGAACGTTCCTCCAATGAGCAGTTCTTC. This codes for CASSERSSNEQFF.

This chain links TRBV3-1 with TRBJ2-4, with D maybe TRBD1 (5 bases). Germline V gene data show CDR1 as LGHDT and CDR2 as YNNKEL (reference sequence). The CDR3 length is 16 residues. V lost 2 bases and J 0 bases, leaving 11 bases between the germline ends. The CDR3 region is CASSQSRAIAKNIQYF. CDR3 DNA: TGTGCCAGCAGCCAATCCAGGGCAATAGCCAAAAACATTCAGTACTTC.

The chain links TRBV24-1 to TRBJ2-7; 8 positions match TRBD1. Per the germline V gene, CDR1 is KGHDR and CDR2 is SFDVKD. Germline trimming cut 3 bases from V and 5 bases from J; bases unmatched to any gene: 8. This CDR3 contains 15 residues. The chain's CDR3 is CATSDRRTGSNEQYF. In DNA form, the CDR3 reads TGTGCCACCAGTGATCGCCGGACAGGGTCCAACGAGCAGTACTTC.

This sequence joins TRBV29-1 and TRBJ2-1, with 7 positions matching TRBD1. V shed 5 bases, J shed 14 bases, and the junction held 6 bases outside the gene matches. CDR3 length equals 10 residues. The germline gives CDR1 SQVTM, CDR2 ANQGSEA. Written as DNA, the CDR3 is TGCAGCGTTTATCGTACAGGGGAGTTCTTC. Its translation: CSVYRTGEFF.

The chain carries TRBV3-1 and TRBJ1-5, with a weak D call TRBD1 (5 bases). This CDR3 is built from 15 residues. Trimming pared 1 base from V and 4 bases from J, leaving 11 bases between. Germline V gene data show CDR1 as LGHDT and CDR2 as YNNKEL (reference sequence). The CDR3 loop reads CASSQGTLTNQPQHF. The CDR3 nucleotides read TGTGCCAGCAGCCAAGGGACACTGACTAATCAGCCCCAGCATTTT.

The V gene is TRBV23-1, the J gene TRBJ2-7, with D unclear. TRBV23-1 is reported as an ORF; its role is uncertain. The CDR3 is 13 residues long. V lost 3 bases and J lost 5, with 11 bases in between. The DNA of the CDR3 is TGCGCCAGCAGTCAGCATTCTGGGGACGAGCAGTACTTC. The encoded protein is CASSQHSGDEQYF.

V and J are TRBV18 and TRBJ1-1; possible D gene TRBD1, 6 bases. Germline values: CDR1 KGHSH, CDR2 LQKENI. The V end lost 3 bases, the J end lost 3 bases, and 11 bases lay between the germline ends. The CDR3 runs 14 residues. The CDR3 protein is CASSPRGLYTEAFF. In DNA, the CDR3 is TGTGCCAGCTCACCGCGGGGGCTCTACACTGAAGCTTTCTTT.

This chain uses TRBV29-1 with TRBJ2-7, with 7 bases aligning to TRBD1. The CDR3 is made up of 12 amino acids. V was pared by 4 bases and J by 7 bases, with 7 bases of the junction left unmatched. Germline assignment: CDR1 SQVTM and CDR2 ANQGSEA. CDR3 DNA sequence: TGCAGCGTTGTCGACAGGGTCGAGGAGCAGTACTTC. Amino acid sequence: CSVVDRVEEQYF.

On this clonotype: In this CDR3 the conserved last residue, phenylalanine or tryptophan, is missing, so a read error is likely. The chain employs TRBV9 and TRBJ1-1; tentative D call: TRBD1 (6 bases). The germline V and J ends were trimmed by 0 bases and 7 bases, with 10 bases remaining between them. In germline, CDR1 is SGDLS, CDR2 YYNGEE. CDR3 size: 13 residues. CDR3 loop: CASSVAFRGEAFL. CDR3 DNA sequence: TGTGCCAGCAGCGTAGCATTCAGGGGTGAAGCTTTCCTT.

The CDR3 DNA follows: TGTGCCAGTATCACGGGGGAGGCCACAGATACGCAGTATTTT. Its translation: CASITGEATDTQYF. The chain joins TRBV19 to TRBJ2-3, with D tentatively TRBD2 (6 bases). CDR1 is LNHDA, CDR2 SQIVND, per germline (reference sequence). The CDR3 totals 14 residues. V was cut by 7 bases and J by 2 bases, with 13 bases left in between.

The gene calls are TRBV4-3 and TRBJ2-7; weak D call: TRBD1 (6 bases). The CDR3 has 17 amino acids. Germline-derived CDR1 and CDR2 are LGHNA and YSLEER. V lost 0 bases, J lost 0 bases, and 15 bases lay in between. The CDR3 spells CASSQELVAGDSYEQYF. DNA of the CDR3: TGCGCCAGCAGCCAAGAATTAGTGGCAGGGGACTCCTACGAGCAGTACTTC.

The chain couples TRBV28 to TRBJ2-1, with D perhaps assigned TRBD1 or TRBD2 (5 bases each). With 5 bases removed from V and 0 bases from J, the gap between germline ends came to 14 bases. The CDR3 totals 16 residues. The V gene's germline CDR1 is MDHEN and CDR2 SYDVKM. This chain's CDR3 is CASSRRGSSSYNEQFF. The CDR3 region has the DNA TGTGCCAGCAGTCGACGGGGCAGCAGCTCCTACAATGAGCAGTTCTTC.

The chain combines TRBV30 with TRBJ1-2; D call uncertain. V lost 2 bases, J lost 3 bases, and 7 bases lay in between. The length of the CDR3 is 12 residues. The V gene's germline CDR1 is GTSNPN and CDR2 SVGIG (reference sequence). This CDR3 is CAWSLEDYGYTF. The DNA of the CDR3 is TGTGCCTGGAGTTTGGAGGACTATGGCTACACCTTC.

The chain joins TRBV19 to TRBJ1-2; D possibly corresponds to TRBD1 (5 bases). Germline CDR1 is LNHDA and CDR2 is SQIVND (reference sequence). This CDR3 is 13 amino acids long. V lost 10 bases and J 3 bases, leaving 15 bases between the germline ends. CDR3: CATTGAADYGYTF. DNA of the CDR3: TGTGCCACCACCGGGGCAGCTGACTATGGCTACACCTTC.

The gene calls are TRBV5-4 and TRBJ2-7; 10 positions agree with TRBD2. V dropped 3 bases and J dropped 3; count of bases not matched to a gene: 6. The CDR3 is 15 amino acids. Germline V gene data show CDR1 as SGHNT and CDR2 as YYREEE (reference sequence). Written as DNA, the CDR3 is TGTGCCAGCAGCTCAGGAAGGACTAGCGGCTACGAGCAGTACTTC. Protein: CASSSGRTSGYEQYF.

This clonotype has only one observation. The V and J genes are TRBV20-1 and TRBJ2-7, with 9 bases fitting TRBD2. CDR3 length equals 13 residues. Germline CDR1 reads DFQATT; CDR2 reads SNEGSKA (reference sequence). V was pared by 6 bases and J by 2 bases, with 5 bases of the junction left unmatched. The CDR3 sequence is CSAASGVTYEQYF. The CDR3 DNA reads TGCAGTGCCGCTAGCGGGGTAACCTACGAGCAGTACTTC.